The present T cell receptor (beta chain) was sequenced within a study of cytomegalovirus exposure and HLA in healthy donors. Only in-frame clones appear in the TCRdb table, and some are missing; sequencing was by immunoSEQ multiplex PCR. This repertoire shows roughly 68,000 clones, roughly 96% found once; its top ten account for under 2.5%. Study-wide points: Confirmation in vitro established that three CMV-associated chains were specific for CMV antigens.

CDR3 size: 16 residues. The J segment lost 5 bases and the V segment lost 8 bases, leaving 9 bases of the junction unmatched. Germline V gene sequence: CDR1 WSHSY, CDR2 SAAADI. Comments on this clone: The antigen is unknown.

V gene TRBV10-2 combines with J gene TRBJ2-2; 12 positions match TRBD1. This TCR derives from a man between 18 and 29 years old in good health and CMV-seronegative. The specimen sequenced was PBMCs. Here the CDR3 reads CASQGGQGARTGELFF. CDR3 DNA sequence: TGCGCCAGCCAGGGGGGACAGGGGGCGCGAACCGGGGAGCTGTTTTTT.